A single sample gave rise to the 22 T cell receptor beta chains below, sequenced in a study of neurological immune-mediated disorders. One entry per CDR3 protein, called by TCRdb with MiXCR from the 5' RACE reads. The sample gives roughly 60,000 distinct CDR3 sequences, more than 3% of which show up once; roughly 2% is in the top ten. Sequences were obtained from CD4+ T cells from blood. These receptors were taken from a woman aged 40 to 50 with multiple sclerosis.

This clonotype was counted at least ten times. CDR3 protein: CASSLAGYSHNEQFF. As DNA, the CDR3 is TGCGCCAGCAGCTTGGCAGGGTATTCGCACAATGAGCAGTTCTTC. The genes are TRBV5-1 and TRBJ2-1, with a weak D call TRBD1 (5 bases). Germline-derived CDR1 and CDR2 are SGHRS and YFSETQ. The CDR3 extends over 15 amino acids. V lost 0 bases, J lost 5 bases, and 12 bases lay in between.

In its sample, this clonotype was seen many times. The chain couples TRBV3-1 to TRBJ2-1; 10 bases match TRBD1. Germline V CDR1 and CDR2: LGHDT, YNNKEL (reference sequence). The trim removed 4 bases at V and 3 bases at J, leaving 6 bases unmatched. CDR3 length: 16 amino acids. CDR3 in DNA: TGTGCCAGCAGCCGCCCGACAGGGGGCCTCTACAATGAGCAGTTCTTC. Its protein product is CASSRPTGGLYNEQFF.

This clonotype was detected many times. The rearrangement joins TRBV6-1 to TRBJ2-5, with a weak D call TRBD1 (6 bases). There are 12 residues in the CDR3. The V end lost 7 bases, the J end lost 5 bases, and 11 bases lay between the germline ends. CDR1 is MNHNS, CDR2 SASEGT, per germline. CDR3 sequence reads: CASNRVGETQYF. In nucleotides, the CDR3 is TGTGCCAGCAACAGGGTGGGCGAGACCCAGTACTTC.

This clonotype was counted ten times or more. This chain joins TRBV10-3 and TRBJ1-1, with D maybe TRBD1 (6 bases). The germline V gene encodes CDR1 ENHRY and CDR2 SYGVKD. This CDR3 spans 17 amino acids. Between the trimmed V and J ends, which lost 4 bases and 6 bases, there was a span of 24 bases. This CDR3 reads CAISGRGGGRGKAEAFF. In DNA form, the CDR3 reads TGTGCCATCAGTGGCAGAGGGGGAGGAAGGGGAAAAGCTGAAGCTTTCTTT.

There are many counts of this clonotype. The genes are TRBV29-1 and TRBJ1-6; TRBD1 is a possible D gene (5 bases). The V end was cut by 6 bases, the J end by 8 bases, with 17 bases between. CDR3 length: 14 amino acids. The germline V gene has CDR1 SQVTM and CDR2 ANQGSEA. DNA of the CDR3: TGCAGCGTGGGGGGAGGACCCGCGGATTCACCCCTCCACTTT. Its translation: CSVGGGPADSPLHF.

This clonotype was seen repeatedly, ten times or more. The chain carries TRBV3-1 and TRBJ2-2; D call uncertain. This CDR3 has 15 amino acids. The germline CDR1 and CDR2 sequences are LGHDT and YNNKEL (reference sequence). The germline V and J ends were trimmed by 4 bases and 6 bases, with 15 bases remaining between them. CDR3 nucleotide sequence: TGTGCCAGCAGCCGGTCCCAGAGCGACGCCGGGGAGCTGTTTTTT. Translation: CASSRSQSDAGELFF.

This clonotype was counted at least ten times. The V gene is TRBV20-1, the J gene TRBJ1-1; D gene ambiguous. V lost 3 bases, J lost 6 bases, and 14 bases lay in between. This CDR3 has 13 residues. Germline assignment: CDR1 DFQATT and CDR2 SNEGSKA (reference sequence). CDR3 DNA sequence: TGCAGTGCTAGGGACTCCTTTGGGGCTGAAGCTTTCTTT. It yields the protein CSARDSFGAEAFF.

This clonotype was seen at least ten times. This chain uses TRBV29-1 with TRBJ2-4; D possibly corresponds to TRBD1 (5 bases). CDR1 is SQVTM and CDR2 is ANQGSEA in the germline V gene. Trimming took 1 base from V and 0 from J, leaving 7 bases between them. The CDR3 totals 14 residues. The CDR3 sequence is CSVEGGLAKNIQYF. CDR3 DNA sequence: TGCAGCGTTGAAGGGGGCTTAGCCAAAAACATTCAGTACTTC. The full variable domain, completed using reference TRBV29-1 and TRBJ2-4, is SAVISQKPSRDICQRGTSLTIQCQVDSQVTMMFWYRQQPGQSLTLIATANQGSEATYESGFVIDKFPISRPNLTFSTLTVSNMSPEDSSIYLCSVEGGLAKNIQYFGAGTRLSVL.

This clonotype was observed at least ten times. The J gene is TRBJ1-2, the V gene TRBV24-1; D might be TRBD1 (5 bases). Germline loops: CDR1 KGHDR, CDR2 SFDVKD. V was clipped by 3 bases and J by 4 bases, with 11 bases between them. This CDR3 is 14 amino acids long. CDR3: CATSDPGTPYGYTF. DNA of the CDR3: TGTGCCACCAGTGATCCCGGGACCCCCTATGGCTACACCTTC.

This clonotype was detected ten times or more. The DNA of the CDR3 is TGCGCCAGCAGCGTCAACAGGGGTGACACTGAAGCTTTCTTT. This sequence encodes CASSVNRGDTEAFF. This rearrangement joins TRBV5-1 to TRBJ1-1; 7 bases are shared with TRBD1. V lost 4 bases to trimming and J lost 3 bases; unmatched junction nucleotides: 6. Germline V lookup: CDR1 SGHRS, CDR2 YFSETQ. The CDR3 runs 14 residues.

This clonotype was counted at least ten times. The V call is TRBV6-1, the J call TRBJ2-3; 7 bases are a match to TRBD1. Losses at the gene ends were 3 bases for V and 4 bases for J; bases not matched to a gene: 1. The length of the CDR3 is 13 residues. Germline assignment: CDR1 MNHNS and CDR2 SASEGT. CDR3 bases: TGTGCCAGCAGTGAGCAGGGGGCAGATACGCAGTATTTT. This encodes CASSEQGADTQYF.

This clonotype has at least ten counts. V usage is TRBV5-1 and J usage is TRBJ2-3; the D gene is possibly TRBD2 (5 bases). There are 14 residues in the CDR3. Germline values: CDR1 SGHRS, CDR2 YFSETQ. The V and J ends lost 0 bases and 6 bases respectively, with 11 bases between them. The CDR3 region is CASSLVAGVDTQYF. Here the CDR3 DNA reads TGCGCCAGCAGCTTGGTTGCGGGTGTGGATACGCAGTATTTT.

This clonotype occurred many times. The gene calls are TRBV9 and TRBJ2-3; D call uncertain. The germline gives CDR1 SGDLS, CDR2 YYNGEE. The CDR3 loop spans 15 amino acids. Trimming removed 3 bases at V and 0 bases at J, with 11 bases between. The CDR3 region is CASSGQQSSTDTQYF. DNA for the CDR3: TGTGCCAGCAGCGGTCAGCAATCTAGCACAGATACGCAGTATTTT.

This clonotype showed up many times. The genes are TRBV29-1 and TRBJ1-2; TRBD1 matches at 7 bases. Germline values: CDR1 SQVTM, CDR2 ANQGSEA. The V gene end was trimmed by 5 bases and the J gene end by 5 bases; junction bases not matched to a gene: 14. This CDR3 comprises 15 residues. The CDR3 DNA reads as TGCAGCGTTCTGGGGGGGCGGGACAGCGAATATGGCTACACCTTC. Encoded protein: CSVLGGRDSEYGYTF. Variable domain in full (rest from reference TRBV29-1 and TRBJ1-2): SAVISQKPSRDICQRGTSLTIQCQVDSQVTMMFWYRQQPGQSLTLIATANQGSEATYESGFVIDKFPISRPNLTFSTLTVSNMSPEDSSIYLCSVLGGRDSEYGYTFGSGTRLTVV.

This clonotype was counted many times. This sequence joins TRBV10-3 and TRBJ1-1, with D perhaps TRBD1 (5 bases). The germline V gene encodes CDR1 ENHRY and CDR2 SYGVKD. V dropped 2 bases and J dropped 3 bases, with 10 bases sitting between them. The CDR3 runs 14 residues. In DNA, the CDR3 is TGTGCCATCAGTGAGAGGGGAACGGACACTGAAGCTTTCTTT. This gives the protein CAISERGTDTEAFF.

At least ten counts were recorded for this clonotype. The chain joins TRBV7-2 to TRBJ1-2, with D perhaps TRBD1 (5 bases). V lost 0 bases to trimming and J lost 4 bases, with 12 bases between them. Per germline, CDR1 SGHTA and CDR2 FQGNSA. This CDR3 is built from 15 residues. Written as DNA, the CDR3 is TGTGCCAGCAGCTTAGCGTGGGGGGGTAGCTATGGCTACACCTTC. Translated: CASSLAWGGSYGYTF.

This clonotype was counted many times. V usage is TRBV10-3 and J usage is TRBJ1-3; the D gene is possibly TRBD1 (5 bases). Per germline, CDR1 ENHRY and CDR2 SYGVKD. V was pared by 2 bases and J by 5 bases, with 13 bases between. The length of the CDR3 is 15 residues. The DNA of the CDR3 is TGTGCCATCAGTGAGGGGACGTACGGTAGAAACACCATATATTTT. It encodes CAISEGTYGRNTIYF.

This clonotype showed up many times. The V gene is TRBV20-1, the J gene TRBJ1-2, with 7 bases identical to TRBD1. Germline loops: CDR1 DFQATT, CDR2 SNEGSKA (reference sequence). This CDR3 has 16 residues. Unmatched junction bases numbered 14, after V lost 3 bases and J lost 4 bases. CDR3 protein: CSARSVGQGDSYGYTF. The DNA of the CDR3 is TGCAGTGCTAGGAGTGTAGGCCAGGGGGATAGCTATGGCTACACCTTC.

In this sample, this clonotype turned up many times. This rearrangement joins TRBV18 to TRBJ2-7; D remains ambiguous. CDR1 and CDR2 from the germline V gene are KGHSH and LQKENI. Trimming removed 4 bases from V and 5 bases from J, with 9 bases in between. The CDR3 runs 12 residues. CDR3 coding DNA: TGTGCCAGCTCACTATTCCGGGACGAGCAGTACTTC. It is translated as CASSLFRDEQYF.

This clonotype has ten or more counts. V and J are TRBV20-1 and TRBJ2-3, with 8 bases fitting TRBD2. Germline V CDR1 and CDR2: DFQATT, SNEGSKA (reference sequence). The V and J ends lost 1 base and 2 bases, in that order; junction bases with no gene match: 2. The length of the CDR3 is 14 residues. The CDR3 protein is CSARASGFTDTQYF. The CDR3 nucleotides are TGCAGTGCTAGAGCTAGCGGGTTCACAGATACGCAGTATTTT.

This clonotype was seen ten or more times. The chain joins TRBV10-3 to TRBJ1-2, with D uncertain. Between the trimmed V and J ends, which lost 5 bases and 8 bases, there was a span of 15 bases. This CDR3 spans 13 amino acids. Germline lookup yields CDR1 ENHRY and CDR2 SYGVKD. CDR3 region: CAISRTALGGYTF. The CDR3, as DNA: TGTGCCATCAGTCGGACTGCCTTAGGAGGCTACACCTTC.

This clonotype was found many times. The chain links TRBV4-2 to TRBJ1-4; D possibly corresponds to TRBD1 (5 bases). Per germline, CDR1 LGHNA and CDR2 YNFKEQ. The CDR3 is made up of 15 amino acids. V lost 2 bases to trimming and J lost 5 bases, with 12 bases between them. CDR3 DNA sequence: TGTGCCAGCAGCCAACCGGGACGGGAAAATGAAAAACTGTTTTTT. Its translation: CASSQPGRENEKLFF.